The 20 T cell receptor beta chains below all came from one sample that was sequenced in a study of OX40 agonist ivuxolimab in advanced cancers. Using immunoSEQ multiplex PCR, the repertoire was profiled, and TCRdb retains in-frame clones only, with some absent. The sample has around 12,000 clones; 80% to 90% are singletons. This specimen consisted of CD4+ or CD8+ T cells sorted from blood, obtained in a trial of the OX40 agonist ivuxolimab. The receptors derive from an adult with an advanced solid tumor such as melanoma, head and neck, liver or kidney cancer.

V is TRBV6-1 and J is TRBJ2-1; 9 bases are shared with TRBD2. The J segment lost 4 bases and the V segment lost 7 bases, leaving 5 bases of the junction unmatched. CDR1 and CDR2 from the germline V gene are MNHNS and SASEGT. This CDR3 region has 14 residues. DNA for the CDR3: TGTGCCAGCACCCGACTAGCGGAGTACAATGAGCAGTTCTTC. Its protein product is CASTRLAEYNEQFF.

V and J are TRBV9 and TRBJ1-2; possibly TRBD1 for D (6 bases). The germline CDR1 and CDR2 sequences are SGDLS and YYNGEE. This CDR3 has 15 amino acids. Deletions cut 1 base from V and 6 bases from J, with 16 bases between. In nucleotides, the CDR3 is TGTGCCAGCAGCGTATCGGGGGCCCCCTCCCATGGCTACACCTTC. Translation: CASSVSGAPSHGYTF.

J is TRBJ2-2 and V is TRBV29-1; TRBD1 is a possible D gene (5 bases). Germline V gene lookup returns CDR1 SQVTM and CDR2 ANQGSEA. The CDR3 is 14 residues long. V lost 5 bases to trimming and J lost 1 base, with 11 bases between them. The CDR3 here is CSVQGQGNTGELFF. The CDR3 DNA sequence: TGCAGCGTTCAAGGCCAGGGGAACACCGGGGAGCTGTTTTTT.

A single count supports this clone. The chain uses TRBV4-1 and TRBJ1-6, with D unclear. V was clipped by 0 bases and J by 0 bases, with 15 bases between them. The CDR3 sequence is 19 residues long. Germline-derived CDR1 and CDR2 are MGHRA and YSYEKL. The CDR3 sequence is CASSQDATSGISYNSPLHF. The CDR3 nucleotides read TGCGCCAGCAGCCAAGACGCCACATCGGGGATCTCCTATAATTCACCCCTCCACTTT.

The V call is TRBV7-9, the J call TRBJ2-5; 9 bases map to TRBD2. Germline CDR1 and CDR2: SEHNR and FQNEAQ (reference sequence). The J segment lost 5 bases and the V segment lost 0 bases, leaving 7 bases of the junction unmatched. This CDR3 is built from 16 residues. The CDR3: CASSLAAGLAGETQYF. CDR3 DNA: TGTGCCAGCAGCTTAGCGGCGGGACTAGCTGGTGAGACCCAGTACTTC.

The chain carries TRBV19 and TRBJ2-3, with D perhaps assigned TRBD1 or TRBD2 (5 bases each). There are 15 residues in the CDR3. In germline, CDR1 is LNHDA, CDR2 SQIVND (reference sequence). V gave up 1 base and J gave up 6 bases, with 14 bases separating them. As DNA, the CDR3 is TGTGCCAGTAGTATAGTACTAGGGGTAGGCGATACGCAGTATTTT. Its protein is CASSIVLGVGDTQYF.

V gene TRBV2 combines with J gene TRBJ2-7; 7 positions match TRBD2. The CDR3 has 16 amino acids. Unmatched junction bases numbered 8, after V lost 2 bases and J lost 1 base. CDR1 is SNHLY and CDR2 is FYNNEI in the germline V gene. For the CDR3, the DNA is TGTGCCAGCAGTGAATTAACGACTAGCTTGTCCTACGAGCAGTACTTC. As protein: CASSELTTSLSYEQYF.

This clone was observed once. The chain is built from TRBV6-1 and TRBJ2-1; a weak D match, TRBD2 (6 bases). Germline V gene sequence: CDR1 MNHNS, CDR2 SASEGT. Trimming cost V 1 base and J 4 bases, with 11 bases left between them. The CDR3 extends over 15 amino acids. CDR3 in amino acids: CASSEVRDAYNEQFF. CDR3 sequence (DNA): TGTGCCAGCAGTGAAGTGCGGGACGCTTACAATGAGCAGTTCTTC.

The chain uses TRBV11-3 and TRBJ2-1; no clear D gene. CDR3 length: 12 residues. V lost 4 bases, J lost 9 bases, and 10 bases lay in between. The germline V gene encodes CDR1 SGHNT and CDR2 YENEEA. CDR3 sequence reads: CASSWATGEQFF. CDR3 bases: TGTGCCAGCAGCTGGGCTACTGGTGAGCAGTTCTTC.

This clone came up a few times. The V and J genes are TRBV2 and TRBJ2-3; the D gene is possibly TRBD2 (5 bases). Trimming shortened V by 3 bases and J by 2 bases, and 15 bases separated the two germline ends. The germline V gene has CDR1 SNHLY and CDR2 FYNNEI. This CDR3 has 16 amino acids. The CDR3 DNA reads TGTGCCAGCAGTGATTGGCGGGCAGGTTCCACAGATACGCAGTATTTT. This translates into CASSDWRAGSTDTQYF.

The chain uses TRBV7-6 and TRBJ2-1; 13 nucleotides line up with TRBD2. Per the germline V gene, CDR1 is SGHVS and CDR2 is FNYEAQ. With 4 bases clipped from V and 8 bases from J, the junction kept 5 bases outside the gene matches. This CDR3 comprises 15 residues. CDR3 DNA sequence: TGTGCCAGCAGCTACGGACTAGCGGGAGACTATGAGCAGTTCTTC. This encodes CASSYGLAGDYEQFF.

This sequence joins TRBV7-3 and TRBJ2-3; either TRBD1 or TRBD2 may supply D (6 bases each). V gave up 1 base and J gave up 4 bases, with 12 bases separating them. CDR3 length: 15 residues. The germline gives CDR1 SGHTA, CDR2 FQGTGA. Written as DNA, the CDR3 is TGTGCCAGCAGCTTAATCGGGGGCCGTTCAGATACGCAGTATTTT. It is translated as CASSLIGGRSDTQYF.

Here the CDR3 reads CASRLTGPSPLHF. The CDR3 nucleotides read TGTGCCAGCAGACTGACAGGCCCTTCACCCCTCCACTTT. The rearrangement joins TRBV6-5 to TRBJ1-6; possible D gene TRBD1, 6 bases. Germline V lookup: CDR1 MNHEY, CDR2 SVGAGI. This CDR3 region has 13 residues. V was cut by 6 bases and J by 9 bases, with 12 bases left in between.

The chain links TRBV6-1 to TRBJ1-1; D uncertain. The ends were cut back, 7 bases at V and 4 bases at J, with 10 bases in the middle. CDR3 length: 12 residues. Germline loops: CDR1 MNHNS, CDR2 SASEGT. In DNA form, the CDR3 reads TGTGCCAGCACCCCCGATTTCACTGAAGCTTTCTTT. Translating it yields CASTPDFTEAFF.

The chain has TRBV5-1 and TRBJ2-5; 8 bases fit TRBD1. The germline gives CDR1 SGHRS, CDR2 YFSETQ. Trimming at V came to 4 bases and at J to 0 bases, leaving 2 bases not matched to a gene. This CDR3 is built from 14 residues. CDR3 DNA sequence: TGCGCCAGCAGCAAGGACAGGGACCAAGAGACCCAGTACTTC. Its protein product is CASSKDRDQETQYF.

This clone appeared a single time. The V call is TRBV9, the J call TRBJ1-5; 8 bases are shared with TRBD1. Germline CDR1 SGDLS, CDR2 YYNGEE. The J segment lost 4 bases and the V segment lost 0 bases, leaving 15 bases of the junction unmatched. The CDR3 has 19 amino acids. CDR3 residues: CASSVAKTLDREENQPQHF. As DNA, the CDR3 is TGTGCCAGCAGCGTAGCGAAGACTTTGGACAGGGAGGAAAATCAGCCCCAGCATTTT.

The chain employs TRBV30 and TRBJ2-3; possibly TRBD1 for D (6 bases). V was pared by 2 bases and J by 2 bases, with 11 bases between. CDR1 is GTSNPN, CDR2 SVGIG, per germline (reference sequence). This CDR3 contains 14 residues. The CDR3 sequence: CAWSFRGYTDTQYF. The DNA for the CDR3 is TGTGCCTGGAGTTTCAGGGGATACACAGATACGCAGTATTTT.

This clone appeared once. This sequence joins TRBV6-5 and TRBJ2-7, with D perhaps being TRBD1 or TRBD2 (7 bases each). Germline CDR1 and CDR2: MNHEY and SVGAGI. The CDR3 consists of 14 residues. V was clipped by 1 base and J by 7 bases, with 14 bases between them. CDR3 DNA: TGTGCCAGCAGTTACTACGGGACAGCGGGGGAGCAGTACTTC. Its protein product is CASSYYGTAGEQYF.

The genes are TRBV6-1 and TRBJ1-1; no clear D. Looked up from germline, CDR1 is MNHNS and CDR2 is SASEGT. The CDR3 is 14 amino acids. Trimming took 1 base from V and 10 from J, leaving 16 bases between them. The CDR3 loop is CASSEGAPELRAFF. Written as DNA, the CDR3 is TGTGCCAGCAGTGAAGGGGCACCGGAGTTAAGAGCTTTCTTT.

The genes are TRBV6-1 and TRBJ1-5; maybe TRBD1 (5 bases). The V end lost 1 base, the J end lost 7 bases, and 8 bases lay between the germline ends. The length of the CDR3 is 13 residues. Germline CDR1 and CDR2: MNHNS and SASEGT. The CDR3 DNA follows: TGTGCCAGCAGTGAAGAGGGGCGCCAGCCCCAGCATTTT. This sequence encodes CASSEEGRQPQHF.